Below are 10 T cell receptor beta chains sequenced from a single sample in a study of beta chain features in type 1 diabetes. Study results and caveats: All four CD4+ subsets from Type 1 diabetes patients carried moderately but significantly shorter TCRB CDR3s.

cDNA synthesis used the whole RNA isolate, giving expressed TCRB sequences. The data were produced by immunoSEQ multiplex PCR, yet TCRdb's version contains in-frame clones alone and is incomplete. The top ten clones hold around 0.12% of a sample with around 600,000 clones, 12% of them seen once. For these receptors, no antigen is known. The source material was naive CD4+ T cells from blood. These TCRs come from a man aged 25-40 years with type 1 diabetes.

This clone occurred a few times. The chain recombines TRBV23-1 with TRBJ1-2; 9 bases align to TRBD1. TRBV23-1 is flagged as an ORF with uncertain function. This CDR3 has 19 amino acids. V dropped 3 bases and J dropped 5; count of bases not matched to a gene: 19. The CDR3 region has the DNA TGCGCCAGCAGTCACCCTGGAGGTTTACAGGGGGCGCGGGGGTATGGCTACACCTTC. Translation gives CASSHPGGLQGARGYGYTF.

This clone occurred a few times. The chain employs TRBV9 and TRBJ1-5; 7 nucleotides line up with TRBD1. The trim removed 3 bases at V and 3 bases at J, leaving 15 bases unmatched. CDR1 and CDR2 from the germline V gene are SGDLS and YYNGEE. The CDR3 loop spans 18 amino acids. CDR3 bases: TGTGCCAGCAGCGCCCGACAGGGTCTCTGCCCATCCAATCAGCCCCAGCATTTT. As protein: CASSARQGLCPSNQPQHF.

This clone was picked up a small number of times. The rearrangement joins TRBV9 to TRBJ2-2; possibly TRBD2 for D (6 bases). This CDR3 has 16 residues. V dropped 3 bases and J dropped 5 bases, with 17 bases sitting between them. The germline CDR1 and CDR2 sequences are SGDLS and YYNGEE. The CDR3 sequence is CASSGPGLRRTGELFF. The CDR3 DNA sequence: TGTGCCAGCAGCGGACCGGGACTCCGAAGGACCGGGGAGCTGTTTTTT.

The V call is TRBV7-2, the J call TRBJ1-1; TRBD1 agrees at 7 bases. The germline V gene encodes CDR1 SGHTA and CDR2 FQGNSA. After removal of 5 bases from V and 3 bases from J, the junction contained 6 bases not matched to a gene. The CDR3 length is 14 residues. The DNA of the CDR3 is TGTGCCAGCAGCAGACAGGGAAGAGACACTGAAGCTTTCTTT. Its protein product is CASSRQGRDTEAFF.

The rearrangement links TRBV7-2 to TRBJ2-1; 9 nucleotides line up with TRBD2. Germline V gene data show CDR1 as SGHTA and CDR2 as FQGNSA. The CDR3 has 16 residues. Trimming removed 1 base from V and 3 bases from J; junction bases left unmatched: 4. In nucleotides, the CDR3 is TGTGCCAGCAGCTTAGAGTCTAGCGGGAACTACAATGAGCAGTTCTTC. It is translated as CASSLESSGNYNEQFF. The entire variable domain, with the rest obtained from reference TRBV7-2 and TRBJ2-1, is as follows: GAGVSQSPSNKVTEKGKDVELRCDPISGHTALYWYRQSLGQGLEFLIYFQGNSAPDKSGLPSDRFSAERTGGSVSTLTIQRTQQEDSAVYLCASSLESSGNYNEQFFGPGTRLTVL.

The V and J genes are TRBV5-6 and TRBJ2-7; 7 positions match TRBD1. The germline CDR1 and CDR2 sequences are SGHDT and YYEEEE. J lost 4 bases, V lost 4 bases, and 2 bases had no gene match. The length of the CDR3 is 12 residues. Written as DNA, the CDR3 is TGTGCCAGCAGCAGGGGACAGTACGAGCAGTACTTC. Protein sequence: CASSRGQYEQYF.

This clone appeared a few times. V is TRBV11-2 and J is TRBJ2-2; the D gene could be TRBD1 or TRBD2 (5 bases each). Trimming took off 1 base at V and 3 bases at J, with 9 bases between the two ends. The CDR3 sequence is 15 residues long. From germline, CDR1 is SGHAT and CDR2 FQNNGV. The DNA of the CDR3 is TGTGCCAGCAGCTTAGCGGGACGGTACACCGGGGAGCTGTTTTTT. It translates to CASSLAGRYTGELFF.

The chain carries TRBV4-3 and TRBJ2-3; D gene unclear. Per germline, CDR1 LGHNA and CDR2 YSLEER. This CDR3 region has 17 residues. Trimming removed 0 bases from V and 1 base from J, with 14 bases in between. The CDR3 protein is CASSQEFLGLGTDTQYF. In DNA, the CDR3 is TGCGCCAGCAGCCAAGAGTTTCTGGGGTTAGGCACAGATACGCAGTATTTT.

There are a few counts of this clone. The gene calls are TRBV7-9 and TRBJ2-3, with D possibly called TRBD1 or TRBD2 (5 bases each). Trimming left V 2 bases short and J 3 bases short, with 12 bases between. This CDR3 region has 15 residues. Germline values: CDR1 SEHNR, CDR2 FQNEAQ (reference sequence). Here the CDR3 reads CASSLSRGRTDTQYF. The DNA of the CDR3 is TGTGCCAGCAGCTTAAGCCGGGGCCGAACAGATACGCAGTATTTT.

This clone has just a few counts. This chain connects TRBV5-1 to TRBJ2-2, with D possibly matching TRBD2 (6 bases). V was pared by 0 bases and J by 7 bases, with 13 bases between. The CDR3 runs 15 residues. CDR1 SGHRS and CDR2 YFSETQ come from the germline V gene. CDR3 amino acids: CASSLVLEGSGELFF. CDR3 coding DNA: TGCGCCAGCAGCTTGGTTTTGGAGGGAAGCGGGGAGCTGTTTTTT.